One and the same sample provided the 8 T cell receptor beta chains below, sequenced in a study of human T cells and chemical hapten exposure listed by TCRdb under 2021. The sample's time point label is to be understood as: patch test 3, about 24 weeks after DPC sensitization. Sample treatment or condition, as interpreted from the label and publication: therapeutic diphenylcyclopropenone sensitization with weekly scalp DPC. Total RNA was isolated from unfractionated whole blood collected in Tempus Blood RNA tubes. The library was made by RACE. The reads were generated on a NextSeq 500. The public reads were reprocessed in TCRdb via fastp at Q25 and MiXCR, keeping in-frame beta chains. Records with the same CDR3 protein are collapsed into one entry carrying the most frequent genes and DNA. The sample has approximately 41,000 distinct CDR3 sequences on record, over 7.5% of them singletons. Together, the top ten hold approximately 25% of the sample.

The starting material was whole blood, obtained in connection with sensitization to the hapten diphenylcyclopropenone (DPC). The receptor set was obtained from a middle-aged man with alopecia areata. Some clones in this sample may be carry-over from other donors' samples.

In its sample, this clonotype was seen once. The CDR3 loop reads CASSLGLRSGNTIYF. CDR3 nucleotides: TGTGCCAGCAGCTTAGGCTTGCGGTCCGGAAACACCATATATTTT. V is TRBV11-2 and J is TRBJ1-3; D is unclear. CDR1 and CDR2 (germline): SGHAT, FQNNGV. The CDR3 spans 15 residues. With 1 base removed from V and 4 bases from J, the gap between germline ends came to 11 bases.

The CDR3 coding sequence is TGCAGCGTTGAAGATCGGGACAGGGCGTCCGGGGAGCTGTTTTTT. Its translation: CSVEDRDRASGELFF. The rearrangement uses TRBV29-1 and TRBJ2-2; 9 positions match TRBD1. CDR1 is SQVTM, CDR2 ANQGSEA, per germline. V dropped 0 bases and J dropped 6; count of bases not matched to a gene: 5. This CDR3 is 15 amino acids long.

The CDR3 loop is CSVVISSGTEAFF. The CDR3, as DNA: TGCAGCGTTGTAATTTCCAGCGGCACTGAAGCTTTCTTT. The rearrangement links TRBV29-1 to TRBJ1-1; unclear D gene. Germline assignment: CDR1 SQVTM and CDR2 ANQGSEA. The CDR3 is made up of 13 amino acids. Trimming cost V 4 bases and J 4 bases, with 13 bases left between them.

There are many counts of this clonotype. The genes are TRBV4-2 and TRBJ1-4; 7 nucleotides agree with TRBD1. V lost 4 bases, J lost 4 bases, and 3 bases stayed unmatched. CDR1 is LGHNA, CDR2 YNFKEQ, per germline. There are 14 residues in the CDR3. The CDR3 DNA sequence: TGTGCCAGCAGCCCGGGACAGAGTAATGAAAAACTGTTTTTT. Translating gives CASSPGQSNEKLFF.

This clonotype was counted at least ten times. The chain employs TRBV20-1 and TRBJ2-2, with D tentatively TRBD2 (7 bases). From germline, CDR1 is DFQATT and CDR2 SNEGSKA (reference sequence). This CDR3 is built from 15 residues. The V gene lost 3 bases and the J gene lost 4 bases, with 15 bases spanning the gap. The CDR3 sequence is CSARVGGRGTGELFF. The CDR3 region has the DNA TGCAGTGCTAGGGTCGGGGGGCGAGGCACCGGGGAGCTGTTTTTT.

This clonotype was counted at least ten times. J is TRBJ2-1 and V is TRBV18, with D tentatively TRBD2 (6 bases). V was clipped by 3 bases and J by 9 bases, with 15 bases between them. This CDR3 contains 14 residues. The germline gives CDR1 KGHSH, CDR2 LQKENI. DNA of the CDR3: TGTGCCAGCTCACCTGGCGGGACTGCCACTGAGCAGTTCTTC. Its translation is CASSPGGTATEQFF.

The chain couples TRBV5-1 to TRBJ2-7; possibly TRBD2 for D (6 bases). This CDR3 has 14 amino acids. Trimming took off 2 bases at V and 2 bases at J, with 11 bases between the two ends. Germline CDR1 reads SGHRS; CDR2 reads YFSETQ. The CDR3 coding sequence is TGCGCCAGCAGCTTCAGACTAGACCCCTACGAGCAGTACTTC. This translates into CASSFRLDPYEQYF. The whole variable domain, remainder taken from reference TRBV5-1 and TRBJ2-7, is KAGVTQTPRYLIKTRGQQVTLSCSPISGHRSVSWYQQTPGQGLQFLFEYFSETQRNKGNFPGRFSGRQFSNSRSEMNVSTLELGDSALYLCASSFRLDPYEQYFGPGTRLTVT.

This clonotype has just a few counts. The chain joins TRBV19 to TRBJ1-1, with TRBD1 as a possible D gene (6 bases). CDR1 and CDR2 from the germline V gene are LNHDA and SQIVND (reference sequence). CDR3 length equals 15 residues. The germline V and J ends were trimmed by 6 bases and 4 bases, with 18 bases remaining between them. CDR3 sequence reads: CASSFIQGRGTEAFF. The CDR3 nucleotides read TGTGCCAGTAGCTTTATACAGGGAAGGGGCACTGAAGCTTTCTTT.